Listed here are 8 T cell receptor beta chains from one sample, sequenced in a study of shared clonotypes between healthy human individuals. Some clones are missing from TCRdb's copy, which holds only in-frame ones; the method was immunoSEQ multiplex PCR. The sample lists about 1.5 million clones; roughly 98% were seen once. Sequenced sample: naive CD4+ T cells sorted from blood. The subset is: CD45RA+ positively selected. These receptors came from a man in his thirties or forties in good health.

The rearrangement joins TRBV2 to TRBJ2-7, with D possibly TRBD1 on 5 matching bases. Germline assignment: CDR1 SNHLY and CDR2 FYNNEI. V shed 4 bases and J shed 3 bases, with 13 bases lying between them. CDR3 length equals 14 residues. In DNA form, the CDR3 reads TGTGCCAGCAGTGGAGCAAGGGGTTTCTACGAGCAGTACTTC. Its protein product is CASSGARGFYEQYF.

Notes on this clone: The same CDR3 can be traced to other DNA sequences in this sample. The chain combines TRBV18 with TRBJ2-3; possibly TRBD2 for D (6 bases). The CDR3 length is 15 residues. CDR1 is KGHSH, CDR2 LQKENI, per germline. V was trimmed by 0 bases and J by 0 bases, leaving 7 bases between them. The CDR3 DNA reads TGTGCCAGCTCACCACCGAGCGGGAGCACAGATACGCAGTATTTT. It specifies CASSPPSGSTDTQYF.

The CDR3 spells CASSLSGVYGNGYTF. The CDR3 nucleotides read TGTGCCAGCAGTTTATCCGGTGTATACGGGAATGGCTACACCTTC. V gene TRBV28 combines with J gene TRBJ1-2, with D unresolved. The CDR3 totals 15 residues. The germline CDR1 and CDR2 sequences are MDHEN and SYDVKM. V lost 1 base and J 6 bases, leaving 15 bases between the germline ends.

This rearrangement joins TRBV10-3 to TRBJ1-3, with 7 nucleotides matching TRBD1. The CDR3 is made up of 14 amino acids. Germline CDR1 reads ENHRY; CDR2 reads SYGVKD. Losses at the gene ends were 6 bases for V and 3 bases for J; bases not matched to a gene: 5. The CDR3, as DNA: TGTGCCATCAGCCCTGACAGGGTTGGAAACACCATATATTTT. This translates into CAISPDRVGNTIYF.

A word on this clone: In the same sample, other DNA sequences code for this CDR3. CDR3 in DNA: TGTGCCAGCAGTTCCAGAGGGACCCAGTACTTC. Its protein product is CASSSRGTQYF. V and J are TRBV28 and TRBJ2-5; D not resolved. The CDR3 sequence is 11 residues long. Per the germline V gene, CDR1 is MDHEN and CDR2 is SYDVKM. V lost 4 bases and J lost 7, with 7 bases in between. Filled out from reference TRBV28 and TRBJ2-5, the complete variable domain reads DVKVTQSSRYLVKRTGEKVFLECVQDMDHENMFWYRQDPGLGLRLIYFSYDVKMKEKGDIPEGYSVSREKKERFSLILESASTNQTSMYLCASSSRGTQYFGPGTRLLVL.

The rearrangement links TRBV5-5 to TRBJ2-7; no definite D call. The germline V and J ends were trimmed by 0 bases and 3 bases, with 7 bases remaining between them. Germline V gene sequence: CDR1 SGHKS, CDR2 YYEKEE (reference sequence). The CDR3 sequence is 13 residues long. The CDR3 DNA reads as TGTGCCAGCAGCTTGGGCTCACTCTACGAGCAGTACTTC. This gives the protein CASSLGSLYEQYF.

The V and J genes are TRBV28 and TRBJ1-1, with no clear D. Germline loops: CDR1 MDHEN, CDR2 SYDVKM. The CDR3 consists of 13 residues. The ends were cut back, 6 bases at V and 3 bases at J, with 11 bases in the middle. CDR3: CASSLTDYTEAFF. For the CDR3, the DNA is TGTGCCAGCAGCTTGACGGACTACACTGAAGCTTTCTTT.

The chain couples TRBV7-9 to TRBJ2-3; 8 nucleotides line up with TRBD2. The CDR3 sequence is 17 residues long. Germline-derived CDR1 and CDR2 are SEHNR and FQNEAQ (reference sequence). Trimming cost V 2 bases and J 1 base; bases outside gene matches: 8. Here the CDR3 DNA reads TGTGCCAGCAGCTTACGGGGGGGAACTAGCGGCACAGATACGCAGTATTTT. Protein sequence: CASSLRGGTSGTDTQYF. Full variable domain (rest looked up from reference TRBV7-9 and TRBJ2-3): DTGVSQNPRHKITKRGQNVTFRCDPISEHNRLYWYRQTLGQGPEFLTYFQNEAQLEKSRLLSDRFSAERPKGSFSTLEIQRTEQGDSAMYLCASSLRGGTSGTDTQYFGPGTRLTVL.